This T cell receptor beta chain derives from a study of blood T cells in healthy people across ages (dated by TCRdb to about 2015). Study-wide context: In model experiments, roughly one uniquely barcoded TCR beta cDNA molecule per two T cells was captured by template switching. To track age-related changes in TCR beta repertoire diversity, the study relied on deep sequencing normalized with unique cDNA molecular identifiers. The donors were split into four age groups: young (average about 16 years), middle-aged (around 37), aged (over 55) and long-lived (under 85). To avoid experimental bias, donors of different ages were randomly spread across the sequencing lanes. Two additional independent replicas of 1 million unique cDNA reads from the same blood draw were analyzed for two donors (one aged 18 to 30 and one aged 80 or older). The study at large found these results: A strong correlation was found between observed TCR beta diversity and the percentage of naive T cells measured by flow cytometry. As age increased, observed TCR beta diversity per million T cells dropped in a roughly linear way, and a significant reduction was already evident by age around 41. Donor CMV infection status was unknown, potentially confounding age-related changes in expanded clonotypes. Conclusive comparison of naive and antigen-experienced compartments was prevented by the profiling of bulk unsorted PBMCs. Estimates of total diversity based on one million sequenced T cells were considered lower bounds and underestimates. The long-lived group showed more naive CD4+ T cells, fewer expanded clones and increased TCR diversity than the aged group, suggesting age selection.

The table lists this clonotype with a few counts. Its antigen has not been determined. No base-level quality is on record; no much larger clone is a single base apart. Library preparation used 5' RACE. TCRdb records Illumina HiSeq 2500 as the sequencer. The second PCR ran for about 6 to 12 cycles and used a J-beta primer mix along with a sample-barcoded 5' primer. Each TCR beta cDNA molecule received a unique molecular identifier from a template-switch 5' adaptor carrying 12 random nucleotides. At least 2.5 million CDR3-containing paired-end reads were obtained from each sample. The Mint cDNA synthesis kit, primed by a TRBC-specific oligonucleotide, was used to synthesize first-strand cDNA from all RNA. After uracil-DNA glycosylase treatment, a first 18-cycle PCR used universal primers M1SS and BC2_uni_R on all cDNA. The paper's data handling went like this. For normalization, 1 million high-quality reads, each with a distinct molecular identifier, were randomly selected from each sample. Instead of being binned into consensus sequences, reads that shared molecular identifiers were thrown out. MiTCR, run with a Q25 quality threshold and the strictest error-elimination algorithm, handled CDR3 identification, clonotype clustering and error correction. A nonparametric unseen species model with Euler transformation was used to estimate a lower bound on total TCR beta diversity. Starting from the raw public reads, TCRdb applied fastp trimming at Q25, assembled clones with MiXCR and retained in-frame beta chains. Rows with a matching CDR3 protein are joined into one entry that keeps the most common DNA and genes. These V and J calls derive from TCRdb rather than the authors' analysis. The sample yields 1,500,000 or so distinct CDR3 sequences; approximately 59% were counted once. The top ten constitute roughly 6.3% of the sample.

The approximately 39 donors, aged about 6 to 95 years, were systemically healthy Caucasian individuals from Russia. Approximately 9.3 milliliters of peripheral blood were drawn from each donor into EDTA-treated Vacutainer tubes. PBMCs were isolated by Ficoll-Paque density-gradient centrifugation, with at least 7 million obtained per sample. Trizol reagent was used to extract total RNA from the PBMCs, yielding at least 5.5 micrograms per sample. For every donor, flow cytometry on a PBMC aliquot measured the percentage of naive CD45RAhigh/CD27high T cells. The V end loses 6 bases and the J end loses 0 bases, and a stretch of 16 bases separates them. Looking up the germline V gene yields CDR1 SNHLY and CDR2 FYNNEI. The CDR3 measures 16 amino acids from cysteine to phenylalanine. The kept DNA is CDR3 alone, 48 bases in frame from the first base.

Here the chain combines TRBV2 and TRBJ2-3; TRBD1 is a possible D gene, resting on 5 matching bases. Sequencing was carried out using blood. This TCR derives from a man younger than 35 in good health. The DNA reads as follows: TGTGCCAGCAGGGCCCTCGACAGTACTAGCACAGATACGCAGTATTTT. This translates into CASRALDSTSTDTQYF.